The 29 T cell receptor beta chains presented below share a single source sample, sequenced in a study of cytomegalovirus exposure and HLA in healthy donors. Primers for the PCR totalled 60 Vbeta and 13 Jbeta. Clones were read by immunoSEQ multiplex PCR, and TCRdb kept only the in-frame ones, dropping some. The sample yields approximately 150,000 clones, around 80% seen once. Sequencing used PBMCs. Every receptor here comes from a woman aged 45-65 years in good health and CMV-seropositive.

The chain employs TRBV11-2 and TRBJ1-1; possibly TRBD1 for D (6 bases). Germline lookup yields CDR1 SGHAT and CDR2 FQNNGV. Trimming pared 4 bases from V and 1 base from J, leaving 10 bases between. CDR3 length equals 14 residues. CDR3 sequence: CASSSTQGNTEAFF. The DNA for the CDR3 is TGTGCCAGCAGCTCAACACAGGGGAACACTGAAGCTTTCTTT.

This clone was picked up one time. The J gene is TRBJ1-6, the V gene TRBV29-1; 9 nucleotides match TRBD1. This CDR3 is 14 amino acids long. The junction had 7 bases not matched to a gene; V was cut back by 6 bases and J by 7 bases. Germline CDR1 is SQVTM and CDR2 is ANQGSEA. The DNA of the CDR3 is TGCAGCGTGTGCCGGGGACAGGGAAATTCACCCCTCCACTTT. Translating gives CSVCRGQGNSPLHF.

Only one count was recorded for this clone. The chain employs TRBV9 and TRBJ2-7; 12 nucleotides align to TRBD1. This CDR3 is 16 amino acids long. Trimming at V came to 5 bases and at J to 7 bases, leaving 13 bases not matched to a gene. The germline V gene encodes CDR1 SGDLS and CDR2 YYNGEE. The CDR3 DNA is TGTGCCAGCAGTCTTCTTCCGGGACAGGGGGCTGGTGAGCAGTACTTC. Translating gives CASSLLPGQGAGEQYF. The variable domain in full, with the rest retrieved from reference TRBV9 and TRBJ2-7, is DSGVTQTPKHLITATGQRVTLRCSPRSGDLSVYWYQQSLDQGLQFLIQYYNGEERAKGNILERFSAQQFPDLHSELNLSSLELGDSALYFCASSLLPGQGAGEQYFGPGTRLTVT.

This chain joins TRBV6-1 and TRBJ1-5, with 8 bases lining up with TRBD1. V lost 3 bases and J lost 2; bases outside the gene matches: 3. CDR1 is MNHNS and CDR2 is SASEGT in the germline V gene. The CDR3 contains 15 residues. The CDR3 region has the DNA TGTGCCAGCAGTGAGGACAGGGTGGGCAATCAGCCCCAGCATTTT. This sequence encodes CASSEDRVGNQPQHF.

The chain couples TRBV30 to TRBJ2-6; 10 bases align to TRBD2. Germline V gives CDR1 GTSNPN, CDR2 SVGIG (reference sequence). The length of the CDR3 is 20 residues. The junction had 11 bases not matched to a gene; V was cut back by 0 bases and J by 0 bases. CDR3 region: CAWSVPPVAGGGSGANVLTF. CDR3 DNA sequence: TGTGCCTGGAGTGTACCCCCGGTAGCGGGGGGTGGCTCTGGGGCCAACGTCCTGACTTTC.

This rearrangement joins TRBV29-1 to TRBJ1-2; the match to TRBD1 covers 8 bases. The germline V gene encodes CDR1 SQVTM and CDR2 ANQGSEA. The CDR3 runs 14 residues. Trimming took 0 bases from V and 6 from J; bases not matched to a gene: 6. DNA for the CDR3: TGCAGCGTTGAAGATCTAGAGACAGGGGATGGCTACACCTTC. This gives the protein CSVEDLETGDGYTF.

This chain links TRBV7-2 with TRBJ2-7; tentatively, D is TRBD2 (7 bases). The CDR3 has 16 residues. V lost 1 base to trimming and J lost 4 bases, with 17 bases between them. The germline CDR1 and CDR2 sequences are SGHTA and FQGNSA. CDR3 sequence: CASSLGVGGGLYEQYF. In DNA, the CDR3 is TGTGCCAGCAGCTTAGGGGTGGGGGGGGGCTTGTACGAGCAGTACTTC.

The table lists this clone with a few counts. This chain joins TRBV5-1 and TRBJ1-2; D is uncertain. V gave up 0 bases and J gave up 8 bases, with 14 bases separating them. The CDR3 is 14 residues long. CDR1 and CDR2 from the germline V gene are SGHRS and YFSETQ. CDR3 sequence (DNA): TGCGCCAGCAGCTTGGATGAGGGATTGAAGGGCTACACCTTC. This translates into CASSLDEGLKGYTF.

The CDR3, as DNA: TGTGCCAGCAGCGCTACAGGGGCAGGGCAGCCCCAGCATTTT. Its translation is CASSATGAGQPQHF. The V gene is TRBV9, the J gene TRBJ1-5; TRBD1 matches at 7 bases. The CDR3 has 14 residues. Germline trimming cut 3 bases from V and 7 bases from J; bases unmatched to any gene: 7. CDR1 SGDLS and CDR2 YYNGEE come from the germline V gene. The full variable domain, its missing parts supplied by reference TRBV9 and TRBJ1-5, is DSGVTQTPKHLITATGQRVTLRCSPRSGDLSVYWYQQSLDQGLQFLIQYYNGEERAKGNILERFSAQQFPDLHSELNLSSLELGDSALYFCASSATGAGQPQHFGDGTRLSIL.

This clone was counted only a few times. This sequence joins TRBV4-1 and TRBJ1-1, with D possibly being TRBD1 (5 bases). This CDR3 spans 14 amino acids. Trimming cost V 1 base and J 5 bases, with 11 bases left between them. Germline CDR1 is MGHRA and CDR2 is YSYEKL. The chain's CDR3 is CASSQVQGSTEAFF. CDR3 DNA: TGCGCCAGCAGCCAAGTTCAGGGTTCGACTGAAGCTTTCTTT.

The rearrangement joins TRBV4-1 to TRBJ2-5, with D unclear. V was trimmed by 1 base and J by 4 bases, leaving 7 bases between them. There are 13 residues in the CDR3. In germline, CDR1 is MGHRA, CDR2 YSYEKL. The CDR3 reads CASSQVRGETQYF. Here the CDR3 DNA reads TGCGCCAGCAGCCAAGTCAGAGGAGAGACCCAGTACTTC.

V usage is TRBV5-1 and J usage is TRBJ1-2, with 8 bases matching TRBD1. Germline V gives CDR1 SGHRS, CDR2 YFSETQ. CDR3 length: 14 residues. J was trimmed by 5 bases and V by 1 base; bases with no gene match: 4. As DNA, the CDR3 is TGCGCCAGCAGCTTGCTTGACAGGGGTTATGGCTACACCTTC. Its translation: CASSLLDRGYGYTF.

The V and J genes are TRBV6-5 and TRBJ1-2; 8 bases align to TRBD1. The CDR3 consists of 15 residues. Unmatched junction bases numbered 2, after V lost 0 bases and J lost 2 bases. The V gene's germline CDR1 is MNHEY and CDR2 SVGAGI. The CDR3 sequence: CASSYSGTGNYGYTF. The CDR3 DNA follows: TGTGCCAGCAGTTACTCCGGGACAGGCAACTATGGCTACACCTTC.

This rearrangement joins TRBV7-3 to TRBJ1-5; the D is unclear. CDR1 and CDR2 from the germline V gene are SGHTA and FQGTGA. The CDR3 sequence is 13 residues long. Trimming stripped 0 bases from V and 4 bases from J, with 4 bases between. CDR3 in amino acids: CASSLTENQPQHF. In DNA form, the CDR3 reads TGTGCCAGCAGCTTAACAGAGAATCAGCCCCAGCATTTT.

The V gene is TRBV5-4, the J gene TRBJ2-1; unclear D gene. The length of the CDR3 is 15 residues. Germline CDR1 is SGHNT and CDR2 is YYREEE (reference sequence). The V gene lost 5 bases and the J gene lost 3 bases, with 15 bases spanning the gap. CDR3 region: CASSSAAADYNEQFF. CDR3 coding DNA: TGTGCCAGCAGTTCCGCGGCAGCCGACTACAATGAGCAGTTCTTC.

The gene calls are TRBV9 and TRBJ1-4, with 10 bases matching TRBD1. This CDR3 is built from 15 residues. Germline values: CDR1 SGDLS, CDR2 YYNGEE. Trimming took 4 bases from V and 8 from J; bases not matched to a gene: 8. The CDR3 loop is CASSPRQGAREKLFF. The DNA for the CDR3 is TGTGCCAGCAGCCCCAGACAGGGGGCGAGAGAAAAACTGTTTTTT.

The rearrangement uses TRBV15 and TRBJ1-5, with a possible D match to TRBD1 (6 bases). There are 15 residues in the CDR3. Looked up from germline, CDR1 is LNHNV and CDR2 is YYDKDF (reference sequence). Trimming left V 5 bases short and J 2 bases short, with 13 bases between. In DNA form, the CDR3 reads TGTGCCACCAGCCCCGAGGGGGGGGGCAATCAGCCCCAGCATTTT. Encoded protein: CATSPEGGGNQPQHF.

J is TRBJ2-7 and V is TRBV6-6; D is possibly TRBD2 (5 bases). The CDR3 length is 12 residues. Trimming shortened V by 0 bases and J by 6 bases, and 6 bases separated the two germline ends. Looked up from germline, CDR1 is MNHNY and CDR2 is SVGAGI (reference sequence). This CDR3 reads CASSYSGGEQYF. The CDR3 region has the DNA TGTGCCAGCAGTTACTCAGGAGGCGAGCAGTACTTC.

The CDR3 coding sequence is TGTGCCAGCAGCGTAGGCCTAGCGGGGGAAACACCCGGGGAGCTGTTTTTT. It codes for CASSVGLAGETPGELFF. The chain is built from TRBV9 and TRBJ2-2; 10 nucleotides line up with TRBD2. J lost 6 bases, V lost 0 bases, and 8 bases had no gene match. The CDR3 spans 17 residues. Germline CDR1 is SGDLS and CDR2 is YYNGEE. The variable domain in full, completed from reference TRBV9 and TRBJ2-2, reads DSGVTQTPKHLITATGQRVTLRCSPRSGDLSVYWYQQSLDQGLQFLIQYYNGEERAKGNILERFSAQQFPDLHSELNLSSLELGDSALYFCASSVGLAGETPGELFFGEGSRLTVL.

V usage is TRBV11-2 and J usage is TRBJ2-7, with 8 bases identical to TRBD2. The CDR3 contains 12 residues. V trimming: 1 base; J trimming: 8 bases; junction bases outside the gene matches: 1. Germline values: CDR1 SGHAT, CDR2 FQNNGV. CDR3 in amino acids: CASSLGTSQQYF. The CDR3 bases are TGTGCCAGCAGCTTAGGGACTAGCCAGCAGTACTTC.

The gene calls are TRBV18 and TRBJ2-5; D is ambiguous. Germline CDR1 KGHSH, CDR2 LQKENI. This CDR3 is 13 amino acids long. Between the trimmed V and J ends, which lost 4 bases and 3 bases, there was a span of 9 bases. The CDR3 DNA reads TGTGCCAGCTCACTACAGAGTAAAGAGACCCAGTACTTC. Protein product: CASSLQSKETQYF.

The chain is built from TRBV6-5 and TRBJ1-1; 8 positions agree with TRBD1. The germline V gene encodes CDR1 MNHEY and CDR2 SVGAGI. J gave up 7 bases and V 6 bases, and 4 bases lay outside the gene matches. The CDR3 has 12 amino acids. The CDR3 sequence is CASSRDRFEAFF. CDR3 bases: TGTGCCAGCAGCCGGGACAGGTTTGAAGCTTTCTTT.

The chain uses TRBV19 and TRBJ1-3; TRBD1 aligns across 8 bases. Germline assignment: CDR1 LNHDA and CDR2 SQIVND (reference sequence). The CDR3 sequence is 15 residues long. After removal of 7 bases from V and 5 bases from J, the junction contained 10 bases not matched to a gene. The CDR3 DNA is TGTGCCAGTATCGAGACCCAGGGGGCGAGAAACACCATATATTTT. This codes for CASIETQGARNTIYF. Based on the CDR3 plus reference TRBV19 and TRBJ1-3, the full variable domain is DGGITQSPKYLFRKEGQNVTLSCEQNLNHDAMYWYRQDPGQGLRLIYYSQIVNDFQKGDIAEGYSVSREKKESFPLTVTSAQKNPTAFYLCASIETQGARNTIYFGEGSWLTVV.

This chain joins TRBV7-2 and TRBJ1-5; no definite D call. The ends were cut back, 6 bases at V and 3 bases at J, with 6 bases in the middle. The CDR3 length is 12 residues. CDR1 is SGHTA, CDR2 FQGNSA, per germline. The chain's CDR3 is CASSNLNQPQHF. The CDR3 coding sequence is TGTGCCAGCAGTAATCTCAATCAGCCCCAGCATTTT.

The chain recombines TRBV5-1 with TRBJ2-3; TRBD1 matches at 9 bases. The junction had 7 bases not matched to a gene; V was cut back by 2 bases and J by 6 bases. The CDR3 loop spans 15 amino acids. Germline V gives CDR1 SGHRS, CDR2 YFSETQ. The CDR3 region has the DNA TGCGCCAGCAGCTTAGCCGGGACAGGGTGGGATACGCAGTATTTT. Protein: CASSLAGTGWDTQYF.

The V and J genes are TRBV15 and TRBJ2-7; 9 bases are a match to TRBD1. Germline CDR1 LNHNV, CDR2 YYDKDF (reference sequence). The J segment lost 4 bases and the V segment lost 2 bases, leaving 9 bases of the junction unmatched. This CDR3 contains 16 residues. The CDR3 loop is CATSRRTGTGPYEQYF. In DNA, the CDR3 is TGTGCCACCAGCAGAAGAACCGGGACAGGGCCTTACGAGCAGTACTTC.

The chain combines TRBV27 with TRBJ2-2; 10 bases line up with TRBD1. V trimming: 6 bases; J trimming: 7 bases; junction bases outside the gene matches: 5. Germline V lookup: CDR1 MNHEY, CDR2 SMNVEV (reference sequence). The CDR3 extends over 14 amino acids. The CDR3 spells CASRRQGAIGELFF. The CDR3 coding sequence is TGTGCCAGCAGGAGACAGGGGGCGATCGGGGAGCTGTTTTTT.

The genes are TRBV5-6 and TRBJ2-1; D uncertain. Germline loops: CDR1 SGHDT, CDR2 YYEEEE. V shed 1 base and J shed 5 bases, with 7 bases lying between them. The CDR3 spans 13 residues. The CDR3 region is CASSLPLHNEQFF. The DNA for the CDR3 is TGTGCCAGCAGCTTGCCCCTCCACAATGAGCAGTTCTTC.

The CDR3 nucleotides are TGTGCCAGCAGTTTGACCGATAACTACGAGCAGTACTTC. Protein product: CASSLTDNYEQYF. This sequence joins TRBV27 and TRBJ2-5; D uncertain. The J call may be incorrect, as the DNA end agrees better with TRBJ2-7. This CDR3 contains 13 residues. Per the germline V gene, CDR1 is MNHEY and CDR2 is SMNVEV (reference sequence).